A selection of T cell receptor beta chains follows, all from one sample in a study of PD-1 blockade in classical Hodgkin lymphoma. Only in-frame clones appear in the TCRdb table, and some are missing; sequencing was by immunoSEQ multiplex PCR. The data hold just over 25,000 clones, with 80% to 90% observed a single time. The specimen comprised peripheral blood mononuclear cells (PBMCs), sampled at baseline. Receptors originate from a human donor with classical Hodgkin lymphoma. Each CDR3 is given with its conserved first and last residue. The order of the fields is CDR3 protein, CDR3 DNA, J gene, D gene, V gene, clone size. A D gene is named only where the DNA matches it firmly. Where a row states a size, it is once, few, many or the class of an expanded clone; other rows omit it.

CDR3aa: CASGLLGYEQYF; CDR3nt: TGTGCCAGCGGACTCCTTGGCTACGAGCAGTACTTC; j_gene: TRBJ2-7; d_gene: .; v_gene: TRBV7-9; abundance: .
CDR3aa: CASSVTSGGANTGELFF; CDR3nt: TGTGCCAGCAGCGTGACTAGCGGGGGGGCGAACACCGGGGAGCTGTTTTTT; j_gene: TRBJ2-2; d_gene: TRBD2; v_gene: TRBV9; abundance: .
CDR3aa: CASSLDWGQDQPQHF; CDR3nt: TGTGCCAGCAGCTTAGATTGGGGGCAGGATCAGCCCCAGCATTTT; j_gene: TRBJ1-5; d_gene: .; v_gene: TRBV7-2; abundance: .
CDR3aa: CASSINRGELFF; CDR3nt: TGTGCCAGCAGTATAAACAGAGGGGAGCTGTTTTTT; j_gene: TRBJ2-2; d_gene: .; v_gene: TRBV27; abundance: .
CDR3aa: CASSLALEGARGEQYF; CDR3nt: TGTGCCAGCAGCTTAGCGCTTGAGGGGGCGCGTGGCGAGCAGTACTTC; j_gene: TRBJ2-7; d_gene: TRBD1; v_gene: TRBV7-9; abundance: .
CDR3aa: CASSLAGGSYEQYF; CDR3nt: TGCGCCAGCAGCTTGGCCGGGGGCTCCTACGAGCAGTACTTC; j_gene: TRBJ2-7; d_gene: .; v_gene: TRBV5-1; abundance: .
CDR3aa: CASSKYSNQPQHF; CDR3nt: TGTGCCAGCAGCAAGTATAGCAATCAGCCCCAGCATTTT; j_gene: TRBJ1-5; d_gene: .; v_gene: TRBV27; abundance: .
CDR3aa: CASSGVGLTNEKLFF; CDR3nt: TGTGCCAGCAGTGGGGTAGGGTTGACTAATGAAAAACTGTTTTTT; j_gene: TRBJ1-4; d_gene: .; v_gene: TRBV2; abundance: .
CDR3aa: CASSDRTGLAGELFF; CDR3nt: TGTGCCAGCAGCGATAGGACAGGGTTGGCCGGGGAGCTGTTTTTT; j_gene: TRBJ2-2; d_gene: TRBD1; v_gene: TRBV11-3; abundance: .
CDR3aa: CASSSPPWAYEQYF; CDR3nt: TGTGCCAGCAGCTCCCCCCCATGGGCCTACGAGCAGTACTTC; j_gene: TRBJ2-7; d_gene: .; v_gene: TRBV7-9; abundance: few
CDR3aa: CASSTQGADTEAFF; CDR3nt: TGCGCCAGCAGCACCCAGGGGGCCGACACTGAAGCTTTCTTT; j_gene: TRBJ1-1; d_gene: TRBD1; v_gene: TRBV5-1; abundance: .
CDR3aa: CASSLGGRGSYEQYF; CDR3nt: TGTGCCAGCAGCTTGGGAGGTAGGGGCTCCTACGAGCAGTACTTC; j_gene: TRBJ2-7; d_gene: .; v_gene: TRBV5-4; abundance: .
CDR3aa: CASSGNTEAFF; CDR3nt: TGTGCCAGCAGTGGTAACACTGAAGCTTTCTTT; j_gene: TRBJ1-1; d_gene: .; v_gene: TRBV6-5; abundance: .
CDR3aa: CASSGLAVSDTQYF; CDR3nt: TGCGCCAGCAGTGGACTAGCGGTCTCAGATACGCAGTATTTT; j_gene: TRBJ2-3; d_gene: TRBD2; v_gene: TRBV10-2; abundance: .
CDR3aa: CASSLRADRPTDTQYF; CDR3nt: TGCGCCAGCAGCTTGAGGGCCGACAGACCCACAGATACGCAGTATTTT; j_gene: TRBJ2-3; d_gene: .; v_gene: TRBV5-1; abundance: .
CDR3aa: CASSPGAGVDEQFF; CDR3nt: TGCGCCAGCAGCCCCGGGGCGGGGGTGGATGAGCAGTTCTTC; j_gene: TRBJ2-1; d_gene: TRBD2; v_gene: TRBV5-1; abundance: .
CDR3aa: CASRGGNTIYF; CDR3nt: TGTGCCAGTAGAGGCGGAAACACCATATATTTT; j_gene: TRBJ1-3; d_gene: .; v_gene: TRBV19; abundance: .
CDR3aa: CASSFNRGDTQYF; CDR3nt: TGTGCCAGCAGCTTTAACAGGGGGGATACGCAGTATTTT; j_gene: TRBJ2-3; d_gene: TRBD1; v_gene: TRBV5-6; abundance: .
CDR3aa: CASSSRQTEAFF; CDR3nt: TGTGCCAGCAGTTCCCGACAGACTGAAGCTTTCTTT; j_gene: TRBJ1-1; d_gene: .; v_gene: TRBV7-9; abundance: few
CDR3aa: CASSQDLRGGYNEQFF; CDR3nt: TGCGCCAGCAGCCAAGATTTACGCGGGGGCTACAATGAGCAGTTCTTC; j_gene: TRBJ2-1; d_gene: TRBD2; v_gene: TRBV4-1; abundance: once
CDR3aa: CASSRLVTLNSPLHF; CDR3nt: TGTGCCAGCAGCCGCCTTGTGACACTAAATTCACCCCTCCACTTT; j_gene: TRBJ1-6; d_gene: .; v_gene: TRBV11-2; abundance: .
CDR3aa: CASRVTGVTSYEQYF; CDR3nt: TGTGCCAGCAGGGTGACAGGGGTGACCTCCTACGAGCAGTACTTC; j_gene: TRBJ2-7; d_gene: TRBD1; v_gene: TRBV6-1; abundance: .
CDR3aa: CASSQDRDYGYTF; CDR3nt: TGTGCCAGCTCACAGGACAGAGACTATGGCTACACCTTC; j_gene: TRBJ1-2; d_gene: .; v_gene: TRBV18; abundance: .
CDR3aa: CASRGQDYEQYF; CDR3nt: TGCGCCAGCAGAGGACAGGACTACGAGCAGTACTTC; j_gene: TRBJ2-7; d_gene: TRBD1; v_gene: TRBV5-1; abundance: .
CDR3aa: CASSTSVDYGYTF; CDR3nt: TGTGCCAGTAGTACCAGCGTTGACTATGGCTACACCTTC; j_gene: TRBJ1-2; d_gene: .; v_gene: TRBV19; abundance: .
CDR3aa: CASSIDTPDRGRGTEAFF; CDR3nt: TGTGCCAGTAGTATAGATACCCCGGACAGGGGGAGAGGCACTGAAGCTTTCTTT; j_gene: TRBJ1-1; d_gene: TRBD1; v_gene: TRBV19; abundance: .